This TCR beta chain came from a study of blood T cells in healthy people across ages. Germline lookup yields CDR1 MNHEY and CDR2 SMNVEV (reference sequence). There are 15 residues in the CDR3. Germline trimming cut 5 bases from V and 6 bases from J; bases unmatched to any gene: 8. Then a second PCR, running roughly 7 to 11 cycles, was carried out with a sample-barcoded 5' primer and a J-beta primer mix. Each cDNA molecule received a tag from a template-switch adaptor that had 12 random nucleotides. From the 5' RACE reads, TCRdb called clonotypes with MiXCR, one entry per CDR3 protein. The profile covers 1.5 million to 2 million distinct CDR3 sequences, with roughly two fifths appearing a single time and about 23% taken by the ten largest. This clonotype turned up a few times.

The sequencing input was blood. The chain carries TRBV27 and TRBJ1-5; 9 bases line up with TRBD1. The origin of this receptor is a human donor in good health. The CDR3 nucleotides read TGTGCCAGCAGTCTAACAGGGGGCACGGGTCAGCCCCAGCATTTT. As protein: CASSLTGGTGQPQHF.